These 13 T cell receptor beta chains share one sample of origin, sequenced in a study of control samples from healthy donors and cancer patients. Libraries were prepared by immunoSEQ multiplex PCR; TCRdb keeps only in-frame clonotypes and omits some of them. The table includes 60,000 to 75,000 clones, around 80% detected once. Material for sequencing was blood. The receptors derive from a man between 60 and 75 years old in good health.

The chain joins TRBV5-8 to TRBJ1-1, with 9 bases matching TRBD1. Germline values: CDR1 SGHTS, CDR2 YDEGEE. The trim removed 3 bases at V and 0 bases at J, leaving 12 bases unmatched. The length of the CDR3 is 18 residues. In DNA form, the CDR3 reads TGTGCCAGCAGCTCTGGACAGGGGCCTAACCTTTTGAACACTGAAGCTTTCTTT. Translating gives CASSSGQGPNLLNTEAFF.

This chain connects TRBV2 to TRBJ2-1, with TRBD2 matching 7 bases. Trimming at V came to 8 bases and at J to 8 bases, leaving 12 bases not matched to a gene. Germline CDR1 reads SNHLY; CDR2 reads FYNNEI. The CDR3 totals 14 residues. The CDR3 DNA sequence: TGTGCCAGCGGACTGCGGGGAGGGCCCTATGAGCAGTTCTTC. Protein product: CASGLRGGPYEQFF.

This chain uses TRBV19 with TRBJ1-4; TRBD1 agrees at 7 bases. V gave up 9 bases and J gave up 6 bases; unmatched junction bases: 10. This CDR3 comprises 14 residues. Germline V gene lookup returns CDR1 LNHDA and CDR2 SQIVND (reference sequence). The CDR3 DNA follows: TGTGCCAGCAAAAAGACAGGGAAGGATGAAAAACTGTTTTTT. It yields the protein CASKKTGKDEKLFF.

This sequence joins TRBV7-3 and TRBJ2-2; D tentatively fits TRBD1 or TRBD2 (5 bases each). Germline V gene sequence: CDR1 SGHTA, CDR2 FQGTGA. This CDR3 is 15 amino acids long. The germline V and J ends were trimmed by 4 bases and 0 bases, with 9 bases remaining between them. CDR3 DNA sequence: TGTGCCAGCAGCTATGGGGGATCGAACACCGGGGAGCTGTTTTTT. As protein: CASSYGGSNTGELFF.

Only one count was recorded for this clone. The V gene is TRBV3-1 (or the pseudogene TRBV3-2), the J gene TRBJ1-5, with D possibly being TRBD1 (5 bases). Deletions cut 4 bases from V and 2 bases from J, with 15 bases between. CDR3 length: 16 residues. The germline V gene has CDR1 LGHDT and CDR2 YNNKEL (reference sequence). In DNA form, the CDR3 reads TGTGCCAGCAGCCGGGGAGGTCGGGGGGGCAATCAGCCCCAGCATTTT. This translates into CASSRGGRGGNQPQHF.

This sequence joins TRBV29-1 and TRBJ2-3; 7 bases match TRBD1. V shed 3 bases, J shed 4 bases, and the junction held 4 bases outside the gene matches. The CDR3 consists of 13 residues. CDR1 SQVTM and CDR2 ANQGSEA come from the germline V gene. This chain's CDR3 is CSVDKGAPDTQYF. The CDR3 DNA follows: TGCAGCGTTGACAAGGGGGCGCCAGATACGCAGTATTTT.

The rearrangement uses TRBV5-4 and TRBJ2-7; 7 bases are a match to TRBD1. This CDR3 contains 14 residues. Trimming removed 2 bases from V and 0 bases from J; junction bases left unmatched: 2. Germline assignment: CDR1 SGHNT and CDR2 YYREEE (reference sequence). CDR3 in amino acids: CASSFQGDSYEQYF. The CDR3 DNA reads TGTGCCAGCAGCTTTCAGGGGGACTCCTACGAGCAGTACTTC. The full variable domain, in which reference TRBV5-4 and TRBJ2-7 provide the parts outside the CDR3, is ETGVTQSPTHLIKTRGQQVTLRCSSQSGHNTVSWYQQALGQGPQFIFQYYREEENGRGNFPPRFSGLQFPNYSSELNVNALELDDSALYLCASSFQGDSYEQYFGPGTRLTVT.

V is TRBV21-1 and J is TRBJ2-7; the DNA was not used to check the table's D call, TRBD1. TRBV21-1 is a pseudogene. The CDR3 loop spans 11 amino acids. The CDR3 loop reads CASCLGGRGDF. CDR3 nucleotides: TGTGCCAGCTGCCTCGGGGGCAGGGGGGACTTC.

The CDR3 DNA sequence: TGTGCCAGCAGTCTCGGGCAGCAATTTGTCTACACCTTC. Its translation is CASSLGQQFVYTF. V and J are TRBV3-1 (or the pseudogene TRBV3-2) and TRBJ1-2; D not resolved. V was trimmed by 6 bases and J by 10 bases, leaving 18 bases between them. Germline CDR1 is LGHDT and CDR2 is YNNKEL (reference sequence). The CDR3 runs to 13 residues.

In DNA form, the CDR3 reads TGTGCCAGCAGCTTACTACGCAGGGGCGATGAGCAGTTCTTC. Amino acid sequence: CASSLLRRGDEQFF. The V call is TRBV7-2, the J call TRBJ2-1; possible D gene TRBD1, 6 bases. Looked up from germline, CDR1 is SGHTA and CDR2 is FQGNSA. Trimming left V 2 bases short and J 8 bases short, with 13 bases between. The CDR3 loop spans 14 amino acids.

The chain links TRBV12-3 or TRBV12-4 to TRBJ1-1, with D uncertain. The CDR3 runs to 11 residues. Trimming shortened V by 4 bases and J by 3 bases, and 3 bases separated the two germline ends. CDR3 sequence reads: CASSYYTEAFF. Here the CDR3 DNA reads TGTGCCAGCAGTTATTACACTGAAGCTTTCTTT.

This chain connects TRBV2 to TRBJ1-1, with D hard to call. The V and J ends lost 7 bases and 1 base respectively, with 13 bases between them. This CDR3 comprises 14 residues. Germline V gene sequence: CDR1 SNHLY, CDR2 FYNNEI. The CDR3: CASKIQDWNTEAFF. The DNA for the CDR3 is TGTGCCAGCAAGATACAAGATTGGAACACTGAAGCTTTCTTT.

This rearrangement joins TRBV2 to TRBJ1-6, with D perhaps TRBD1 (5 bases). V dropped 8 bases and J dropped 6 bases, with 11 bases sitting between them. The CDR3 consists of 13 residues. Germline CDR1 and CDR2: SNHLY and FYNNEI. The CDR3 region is CASRDLRNSPLHF. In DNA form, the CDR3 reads TGTGCCAGCCGGGACTTACGTAATTCACCCCTCCACTTT.